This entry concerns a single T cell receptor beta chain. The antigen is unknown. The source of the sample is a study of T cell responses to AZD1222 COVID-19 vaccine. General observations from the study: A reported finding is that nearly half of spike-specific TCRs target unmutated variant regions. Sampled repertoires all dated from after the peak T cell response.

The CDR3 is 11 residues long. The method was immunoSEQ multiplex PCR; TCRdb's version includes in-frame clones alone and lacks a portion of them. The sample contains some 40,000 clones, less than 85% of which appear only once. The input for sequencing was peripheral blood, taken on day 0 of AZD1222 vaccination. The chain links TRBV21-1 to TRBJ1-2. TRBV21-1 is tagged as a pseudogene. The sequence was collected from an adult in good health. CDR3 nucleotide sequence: TGTGCCAGCAAAGAGGGCTATGGCTACACCTTC. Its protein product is CASKEGYGYTF.